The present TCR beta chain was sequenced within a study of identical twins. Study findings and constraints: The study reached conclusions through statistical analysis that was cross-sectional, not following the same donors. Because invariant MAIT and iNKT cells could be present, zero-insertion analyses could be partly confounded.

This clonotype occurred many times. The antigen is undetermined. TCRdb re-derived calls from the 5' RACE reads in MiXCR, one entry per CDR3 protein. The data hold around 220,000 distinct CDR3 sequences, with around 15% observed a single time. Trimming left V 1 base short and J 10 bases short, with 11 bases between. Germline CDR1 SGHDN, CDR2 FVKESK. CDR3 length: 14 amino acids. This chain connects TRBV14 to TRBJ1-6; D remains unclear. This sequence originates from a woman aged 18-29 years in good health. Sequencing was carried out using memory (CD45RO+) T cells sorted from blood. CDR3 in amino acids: CASSQVSEDSPLHF. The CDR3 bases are TGTGCCAGCAGCCAAGTTTCCGAGGACTCACCCCTCCACTTT.